The T cell receptor beta chain described here comes from a study of CXCR3-negative and CXCR3-positive naive CD8 T cells. Study in general: The study obtained around 140 million TRB reads, about 1.5 +/- 0.3 million per library. General study findings and limits: Naive CXCR3-positive cells had TRB CDR3s more hydrophobic than those of CXCR3-negative naive cells.

Remarks on this clonotype: Its antigen remains unknown.

5' RACE with UMI labels generated the TRB cDNA libraries. TCRdb re-called the 5' RACE reads and catalogs CDR3 proteins one per entry, DNA excluded. This table holds about 5,500 distinct CDR3 sequences. The germline V gene encodes CDR1 DFQATT and CDR2 SNEGSKA (reference sequence). The CDR3 sequence is 15 residues long. The clonotype comes from a human donor in good health. Some clones in this sample may be carry-over from other donors' samples. The material sequenced was naive CXCR3+ CD8+ T cells from blood. Subset given: CD45RO-CCR7+CD27+CD95- naive CD8+ T cells expressing CXCR3 (TNR3+). This sequence joins TRBV20-1 and TRBJ1-4. This chain's CDR3 is CSALNFVSTNEKLFF.